This TCR beta chain appears in the sequencing data of a study of control samples from healthy donors and cancer patients. Only in-frame clones appear in the TCRdb table, and some are missing; sequencing was by immunoSEQ multiplex PCR. Counted here are under 85,000 clones, around 84% occurring once; the ten biggest clones make up around a tenth. CDR3 length: 14 amino acids. CDR1 is WNHNN and CDR2 is SYGVQD in the germline V gene (reference sequence). Deletions cut 7 bases from V and 0 bases from J, with 10 bases between. The TCR was taken from a man aged 55 to 70 with head and neck cancer. The chain has TRBV10-1 and TRBJ2-1; D possibly corresponds to TRBD2 (5 bases). Input material: PBMCs. The DNA for the CDR3 is TGCGCCAGCAACGAAGGGAGCTCCTACAATGAGCAGTTCTTC. Amino acids: CASNEGSSYNEQFF.